The following is a T cell receptor beta chain sequence with its context. This specimen comes from a study of blood T cell repertoires in COVID-19. CDR1 is KGHSH, CDR2 LQKENI, per germline. This CDR3 contains 13 residues. V was trimmed by 1 base and J by 7 bases, leaving 11 bases between them. As processed by the authors: Amplification from reference gene primers served as the basis for estimated nucleated cell counts. Data came from immunoSEQ multiplex PCR; TCRdb stores just in-frame clones and leaves some out. V and J calls and clone size are copied from that table; D and trimming were computed from the DNA. The sample lists 75,000 to 95,000 clones, 79% occurring once.

The origin of this receptor is a woman older than 75 with active or convalescent COVID-19. What was sequenced was peripheral blood. The rearrangement uses TRBV18 and TRBJ2-7, with TRBD1 as a possible D gene (5 bases). The CDR3 DNA follows: TGTGCCAGCTCACCACTCCAGGGCCAGGAGCAGTACTTC. This codes for CASSPLQGQEQYF.